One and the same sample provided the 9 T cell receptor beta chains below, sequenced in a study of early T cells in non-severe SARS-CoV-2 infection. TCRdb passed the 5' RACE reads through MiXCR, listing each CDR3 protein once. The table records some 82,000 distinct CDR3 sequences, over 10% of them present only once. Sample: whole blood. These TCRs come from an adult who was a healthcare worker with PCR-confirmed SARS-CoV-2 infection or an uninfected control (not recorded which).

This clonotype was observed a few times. The chain's CDR3 is CSASGRLNEQYF. The CDR3 bases are TGCAGCGCTAGCGGGAGGCTGAACGAGCAGTACTTC. J is TRBJ2-7 and V is TRBV29-1, with 11 bases matching TRBD2. J was trimmed by 5 bases and V by 7 bases; bases with no gene match: 4. CDR1 and CDR2 from the germline V gene are SQVTM and ANQGSEA. The CDR3 sequence is 12 residues long.

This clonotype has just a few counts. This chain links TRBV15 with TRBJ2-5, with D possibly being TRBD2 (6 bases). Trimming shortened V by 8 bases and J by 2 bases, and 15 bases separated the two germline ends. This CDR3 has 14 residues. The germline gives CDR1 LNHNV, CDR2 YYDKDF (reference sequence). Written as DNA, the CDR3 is TGTGCCACCGGGCGCCGGGACTTACAAGAGACCCAGTACTTC. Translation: CATGRRDLQETQYF.

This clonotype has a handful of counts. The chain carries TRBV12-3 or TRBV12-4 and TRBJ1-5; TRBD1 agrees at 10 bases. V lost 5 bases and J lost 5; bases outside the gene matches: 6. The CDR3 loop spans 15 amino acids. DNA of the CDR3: TGTGCCAGCAGTCGGACAGGGGGAAGGGATCAGCCCCAGCATTTT. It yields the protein CASSRTGGRDQPQHF.

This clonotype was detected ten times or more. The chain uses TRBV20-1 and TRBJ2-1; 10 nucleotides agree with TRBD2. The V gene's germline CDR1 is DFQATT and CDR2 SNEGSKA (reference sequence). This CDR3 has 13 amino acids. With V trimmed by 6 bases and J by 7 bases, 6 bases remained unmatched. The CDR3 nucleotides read TGCAGTGCCAAGGCTAGCGGGGGTAATGAGCAGTTCTTC. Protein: CSAKASGGNEQFF.

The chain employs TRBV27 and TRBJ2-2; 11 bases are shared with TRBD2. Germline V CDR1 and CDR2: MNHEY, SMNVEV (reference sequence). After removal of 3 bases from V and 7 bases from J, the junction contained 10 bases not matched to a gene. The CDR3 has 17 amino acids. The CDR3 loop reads CASSFPPSGRRGGELFF. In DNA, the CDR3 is TGTGCCAGCAGTTTTCCGCCTAGCGGGAGGAGGGGCGGGGAGCTGTTTTTT.

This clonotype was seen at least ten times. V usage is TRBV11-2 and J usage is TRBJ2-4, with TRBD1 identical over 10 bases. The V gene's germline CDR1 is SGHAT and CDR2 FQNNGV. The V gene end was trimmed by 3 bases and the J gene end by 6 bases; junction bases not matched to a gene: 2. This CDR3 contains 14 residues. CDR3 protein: CASSLRDRGNIQYF. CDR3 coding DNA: TGTGCCAGCAGCTTGAGGGACAGGGGAAACATTCAGTACTTC.

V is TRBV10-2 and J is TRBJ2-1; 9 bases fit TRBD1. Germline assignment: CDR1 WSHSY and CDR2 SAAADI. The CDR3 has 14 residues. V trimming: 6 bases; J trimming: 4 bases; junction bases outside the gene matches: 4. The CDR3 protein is CASRSGQGYNEQFF. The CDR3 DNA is TGCGCCAGCAGATCGGGACAGGGTTACAATGAGCAGTTCTTC.

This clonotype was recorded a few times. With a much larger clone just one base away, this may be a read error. CDR3 nucleotides: TGCAGCGTCGACTCCACCTACCAAGAGACCCAGTACTTC. Protein product: CSVDSTYQETQYF. The chain carries TRBV29-1 and TRBJ2-5; unclear D gene. There are 13 residues in the CDR3. Germline V gene data show CDR1 as SQVTM and CDR2 as ANQGSEA. The ends were cut back, 6 bases at V and 0 bases at J, with 11 bases in the middle.

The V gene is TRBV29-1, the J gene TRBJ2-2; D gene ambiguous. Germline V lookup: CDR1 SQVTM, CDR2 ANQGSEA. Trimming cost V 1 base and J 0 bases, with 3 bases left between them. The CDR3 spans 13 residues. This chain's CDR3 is CSVEGSNTGELFF. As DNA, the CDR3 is TGCAGCGTTGAAGGATCGAACACCGGGGAGCTGTTTTTT.